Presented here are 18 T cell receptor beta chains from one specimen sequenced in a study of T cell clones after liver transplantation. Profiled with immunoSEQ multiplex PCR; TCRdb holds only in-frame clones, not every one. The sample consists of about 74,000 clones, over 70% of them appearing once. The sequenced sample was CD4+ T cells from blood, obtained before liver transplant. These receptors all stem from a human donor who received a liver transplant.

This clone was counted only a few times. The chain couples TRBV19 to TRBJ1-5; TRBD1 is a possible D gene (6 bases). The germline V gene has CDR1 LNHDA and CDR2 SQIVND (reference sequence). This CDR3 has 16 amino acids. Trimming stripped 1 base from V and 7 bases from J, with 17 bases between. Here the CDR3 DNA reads TGTGCCAGTAGTATAGGAAGGGACATGAGGGCCCAGCCCCAGCATTTT. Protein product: CASSIGRDMRAQPQHF.

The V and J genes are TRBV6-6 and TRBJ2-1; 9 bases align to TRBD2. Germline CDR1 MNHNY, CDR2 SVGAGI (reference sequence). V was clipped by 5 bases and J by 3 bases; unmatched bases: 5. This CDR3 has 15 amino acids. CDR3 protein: CASSLASGVYNEQFF. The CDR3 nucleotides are TGTGCCAGCAGTCTAGCTAGCGGGGTCTACAATGAGCAGTTCTTC.

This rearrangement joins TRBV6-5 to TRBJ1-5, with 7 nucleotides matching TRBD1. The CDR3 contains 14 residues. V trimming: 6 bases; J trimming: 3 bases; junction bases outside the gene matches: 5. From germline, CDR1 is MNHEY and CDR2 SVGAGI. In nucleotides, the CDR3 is TGTGCCAGCAGCCCGACAGGGATCAATCAGCCCCAGCATTTT. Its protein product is CASSPTGINQPQHF.

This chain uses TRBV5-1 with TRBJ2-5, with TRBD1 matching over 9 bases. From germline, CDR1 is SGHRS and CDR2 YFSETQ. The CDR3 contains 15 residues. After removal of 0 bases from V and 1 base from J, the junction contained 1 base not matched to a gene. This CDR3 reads CASSLGQGGQETQYF. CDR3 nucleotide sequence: TGCGCCAGCAGCTTGGGACAGGGGGGCCAAGAGACCCAGTACTTC.

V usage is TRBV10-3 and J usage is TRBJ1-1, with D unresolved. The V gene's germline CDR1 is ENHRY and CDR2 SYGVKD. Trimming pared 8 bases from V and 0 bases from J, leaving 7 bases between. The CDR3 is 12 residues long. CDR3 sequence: CAIGRLNTEAFF. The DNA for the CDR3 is TGTGCCATCGGTCGTTTGAACACTGAAGCTTTCTTT.

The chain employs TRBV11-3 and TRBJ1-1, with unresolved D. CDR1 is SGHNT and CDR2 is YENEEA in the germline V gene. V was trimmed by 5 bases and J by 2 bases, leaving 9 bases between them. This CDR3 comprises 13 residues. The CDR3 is CASSIDTNTEAFF. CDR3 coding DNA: TGTGCCAGCAGCATCGACACTAACACTGAAGCTTTCTTT.

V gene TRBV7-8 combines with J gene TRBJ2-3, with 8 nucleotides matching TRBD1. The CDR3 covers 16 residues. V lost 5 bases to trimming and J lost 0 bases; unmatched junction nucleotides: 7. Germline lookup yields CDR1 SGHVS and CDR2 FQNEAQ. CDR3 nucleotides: TGTGCCAGCAGCCCCCAGACAGGGGTTAGCACAGATACGCAGTATTTT. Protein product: CASSPQTGVSTDTQYF.

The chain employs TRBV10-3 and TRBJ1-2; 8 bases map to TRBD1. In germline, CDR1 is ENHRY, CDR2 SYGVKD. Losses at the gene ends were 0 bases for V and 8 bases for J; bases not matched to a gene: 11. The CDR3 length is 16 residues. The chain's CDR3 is CAISESVQGDRGGYTF. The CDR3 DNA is TGTGCCATCAGTGAGTCGGTACAGGGGGATAGGGGAGGCTACACCTTC.

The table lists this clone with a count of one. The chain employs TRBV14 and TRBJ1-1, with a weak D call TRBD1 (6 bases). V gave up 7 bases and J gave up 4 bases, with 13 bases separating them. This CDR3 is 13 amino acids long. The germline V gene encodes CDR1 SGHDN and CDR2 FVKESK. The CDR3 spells CASKSGAPTEAFF. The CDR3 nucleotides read TGTGCCAGCAAGTCGGGGGCGCCCACTGAAGCTTTCTTT.

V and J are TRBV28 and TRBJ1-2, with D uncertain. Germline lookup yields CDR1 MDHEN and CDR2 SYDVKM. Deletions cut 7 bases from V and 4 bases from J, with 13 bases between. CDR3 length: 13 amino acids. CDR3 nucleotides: TGTGCCAGCACCAACGGGATTTTCTATGGCTACACCTTC. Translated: CASTNGIFYGYTF.

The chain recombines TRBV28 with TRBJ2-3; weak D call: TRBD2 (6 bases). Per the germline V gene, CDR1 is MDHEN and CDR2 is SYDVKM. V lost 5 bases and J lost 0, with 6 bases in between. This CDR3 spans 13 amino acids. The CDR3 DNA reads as TGTGCCAGCAGTAGCGGGAGCACAGATACGCAGTATTTT. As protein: CASSSGSTDTQYF.

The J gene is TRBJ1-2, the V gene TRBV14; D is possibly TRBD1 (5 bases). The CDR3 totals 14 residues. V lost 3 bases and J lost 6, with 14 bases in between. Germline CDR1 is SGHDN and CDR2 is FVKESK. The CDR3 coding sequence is TGTGCCAGCAGCCAGGAACTTCAAGGGGATGGCTACACCTTC. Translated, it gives CASSQELQGDGYTF. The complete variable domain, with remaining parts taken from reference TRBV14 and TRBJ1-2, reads EAGVTQFPSHSVIEKGQTVTLRCDPISGHDNLYWYRRVMGKEIKFLLHFVKESKQDESGMPNNRFLAERTGGTYSTLKVQPAELEDSGVYFCASSQELQGDGYTFGSGTRLTVV.

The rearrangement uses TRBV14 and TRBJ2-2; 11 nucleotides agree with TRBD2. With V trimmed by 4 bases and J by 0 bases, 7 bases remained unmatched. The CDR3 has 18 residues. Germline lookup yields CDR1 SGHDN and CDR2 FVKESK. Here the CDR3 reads CASSLLAGGYANTGELFF. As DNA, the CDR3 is TGTGCCAGCAGCCTCCTAGCGGGAGGATACGCGAACACCGGGGAGCTGTTTTTT.

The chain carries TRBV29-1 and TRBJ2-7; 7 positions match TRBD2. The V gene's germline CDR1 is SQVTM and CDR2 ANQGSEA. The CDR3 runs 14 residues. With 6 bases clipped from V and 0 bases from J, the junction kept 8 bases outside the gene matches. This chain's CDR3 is CSVGGTASSYEQYF. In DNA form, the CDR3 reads TGCAGCGTGGGAGGGACGGCCAGCTCCTACGAGCAGTACTTC.

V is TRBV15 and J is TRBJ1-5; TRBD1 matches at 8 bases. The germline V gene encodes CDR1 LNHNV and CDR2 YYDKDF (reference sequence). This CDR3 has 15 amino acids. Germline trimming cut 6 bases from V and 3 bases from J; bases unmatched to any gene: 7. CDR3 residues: CATSPGTGYNQPQHF. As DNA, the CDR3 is TGTGCCACCAGTCCCGGGACAGGCTACAATCAGCCCCAGCATTTT.

CDR3 region: CASSPSAVNYGYTF. DNA for the CDR3: TGTGCCAGCTCTCCCTCCGCGGTTAACTATGGCTACACCTTC. This chain links TRBV18 with TRBJ1-2; D remains ambiguous. The CDR3 spans 14 residues. Looked up from germline, CDR1 is KGHSH and CDR2 is LQKENI. The germline V and J ends were trimmed by 6 bases and 1 base, with 12 bases remaining between them.

This CDR3 reads CASSLGDSYNEQFF. The CDR3 nucleotides are TGTGCCAGCAGCTTGGGGGACAGCTACAATGAGCAGTTCTTC. V usage is TRBV5-6 and J usage is TRBJ2-1, with 7 bases lining up with TRBD1. The CDR3 has 14 residues. The V gene's germline CDR1 is SGHDT and CDR2 YYEEEE. J lost 3 bases, V lost 0 bases, and 0 bases had no gene match.

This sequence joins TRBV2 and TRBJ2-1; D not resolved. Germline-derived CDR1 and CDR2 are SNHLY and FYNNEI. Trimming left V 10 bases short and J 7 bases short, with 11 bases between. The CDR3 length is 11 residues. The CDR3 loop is CATDGRNEQFF. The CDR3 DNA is TGTGCCACCGACGGTAGGAATGAGCAGTTCTTC.